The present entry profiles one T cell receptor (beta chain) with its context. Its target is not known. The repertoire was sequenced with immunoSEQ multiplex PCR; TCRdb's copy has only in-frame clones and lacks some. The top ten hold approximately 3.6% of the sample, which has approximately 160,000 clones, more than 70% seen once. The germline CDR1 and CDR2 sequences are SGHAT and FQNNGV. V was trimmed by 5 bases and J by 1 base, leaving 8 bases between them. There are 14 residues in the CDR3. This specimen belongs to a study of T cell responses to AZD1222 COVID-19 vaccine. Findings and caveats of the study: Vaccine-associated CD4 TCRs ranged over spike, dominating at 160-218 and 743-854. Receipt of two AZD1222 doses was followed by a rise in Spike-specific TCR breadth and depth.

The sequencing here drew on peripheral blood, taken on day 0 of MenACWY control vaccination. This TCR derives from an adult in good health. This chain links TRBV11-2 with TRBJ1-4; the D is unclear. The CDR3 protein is CASSAGGTNEKLFF. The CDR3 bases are TGTGCCAGCAGCGCCGGTGGAACTAATGAAAAACTGTTTTTT.